This T cell receptor beta chain was sequenced for a study of cytomegalovirus exposure and HLA in healthy donors. The table lists this clone with a few counts. CDR1 is SGHNT and CDR2 is YENEEA in the germline V gene. This CDR3 is 13 amino acids long. The V segment lost 5 bases and the J segment 4 bases; nucleotides outside the gene matches: 3. Produced via immunoSEQ multiplex PCR; TCRdb's table is partial and in-frame only. Here the sample spans some 170,000 clones, around 85% being singletons. The chain couples TRBV11-3 to TRBJ1-1, with 8 bases fitting TRBD1. This TCR was sampled from a woman between 25 and 40 years old in good health and CMV-seronegative. Sequenced: PBMCs. The CDR3 loop is CASSHRGTTEAFF. The DNA of the CDR3 is TGTGCCAGCAGCCACAGGGGGACCACTGAAGCTTTCTTT.